What follows are 21 T cell receptor beta chains derived from one specimen sequenced in a study of glioma-infiltrating T cells. Amplification of TCR alpha and beta CDR3 regions from RNA used iRepertoire nested multiplex PCR. MiXCR, applied by TCRdb to the multiplex PCR reads, yields one record per CDR3 protein. The repertoire holds roughly 190,000 distinct CDR3 sequences, about 31% seen once, with 20% in the top ten. The sample comprised glioma tissue, nonneoplastic brain tissue, or PBMCs (not recorded which). These receptors were taken from a human donor with low-grade glioma or glioblastoma, undergoing nonglioma brain surgery, or in good health (not recorded which).

As for this clonotype: One end of the junction varies from germline; a read error may be responsible. V gene TRBV27 combines with J gene TRBJ1-5; D may be TRBD1 (6 bases). The CDR3 extends over 15 amino acids. Germline V gives CDR1 MNHEY, CDR2 SMNVEV (reference sequence). For the CDR3, the DNA is TGTGCCAGCAGTTTCGGACAGTTTGGCAATCAGCCCCGGCATTTT. It translates to CASSFGQFGNQPRHF.

The chain joins TRBV30 to TRBJ1-1; a weak D match, TRBD1 (6 bases). The V end lost 3 bases, the J end lost 2 bases, and 19 bases lay between the germline ends. CDR1 and CDR2 (germline): GTSNPN, SVGIG (reference sequence). The CDR3 covers 16 residues. In DNA, the CDR3 is TGTGCCTGGAGCGCCAAAGGGGAGGGGGTTAACACTGAAGCTTTCTTT. Its protein is CAWSAKGEGVNTEAFF.

For this clonotype: A much bigger clone sits one base away, suggesting this may be a read error. The chain uses TRBV19 and TRBJ1-1; TRBD1 aligns across 7 bases. This CDR3 comprises 17 residues. Germline CDR1 is LNHDA and CDR2 is SQIVND (reference sequence). The V segment lost 5 bases and the J segment 1 base; nucleotides outside the gene matches: 13. CDR3 sequence: CASSPQAGGKKNTEAFF. Written as DNA, the CDR3 is TGTGCCAGTAGTCCCCAGGCAGGGGGGAAGAAGAACACTGAAGCTTTCTTT.

The rearrangement joins TRBV10-3 to TRBJ2-1; 9 bases are a match to TRBD1. Trimming cost V 8 bases and J 5 bases; bases outside gene matches: 4. The CDR3 sequence is 13 residues long. CDR1 is ENHRY and CDR2 is SYGVKD in the germline V gene. The CDR3 DNA follows: TGTGCCATCCGGGACAGGGTGAACAATGAGCAGTTCTTC. Amino acids: CAIRDRVNNEQFF.

The J gene is TRBJ2-3, the V gene TRBV29-1, with 8 positions matching TRBD1. J gave up 2 bases and V 7 bases, and 14 bases lay outside the gene matches. Germline CDR1 and CDR2: SQVTM and ANQGSEA. The CDR3 has 16 amino acids. The DNA for the CDR3 is TGCAGCGGGACAGGACAGGGATTCTCTGACACAGATACGCAGTATTTT. It codes for CSGTGQGFSDTDTQYF.

This clonotype has a count of ten or more. The rearrangement joins TRBV6-1 to TRBJ2-7; 8 bases are a match to TRBD2. Trimming removed 4 bases from V and 3 bases from J; junction bases left unmatched: 8. The length of the CDR3 is 15 residues. Germline values: CDR1 MNHNS, CDR2 SASEGT. CDR3 sequence: CASSGSTAGDYEQYF. The CDR3 coding sequence is TGTGCCAGCAGTGGATCTACAGCGGGAGACTACGAGCAGTACTTC.

V gene TRBV25-1 combines with J gene TRBJ1-5, with 8 bases lining up with TRBD1. The DNA end is more similar to TRBJ2-3, so the J call may be wrong. From germline, CDR1 is MGHDK and CDR2 SYGVNS. The CDR3 is made up of 17 amino acids. The DNA for the CDR3 is TGTGCCAGCAGTCCCGGACAGGGCGAAGGTCTGAGACAGCCCCAGTATTTT. It codes for CASSPGQGEGLRQPQYF.

Concerning this clonotype itself: The germline gene is not matched at one end of the junction; a read error may be the cause. The rearrangement uses TRBV27 and TRBJ2-3, with 12 bases that match TRBD2. Germline CDR1 reads MNHEY; CDR2 reads SMNVEV (reference sequence). The length of the CDR3 is 16 residues. CDR3 nucleotide sequence: TGTTCCAGCACCCCACGACTAGCGGGAGTCAGGTCTACGCAGTATTTT. Encoded protein: CSSTPRLAGVRSTQYF.

This clonotype was counted at least ten times. The chain has TRBV5-1 and TRBJ2-3, with D possibly TRBD1 on 5 matching bases. V was cut by 0 bases and J by 2 bases, with 10 bases left in between. The V gene's germline CDR1 is SGHRS and CDR2 YFSETQ. The length of the CDR3 is 15 residues. For the CDR3, the DNA is TGCGCCAGCAGCTTGGAGGGGCGCGACACAGATACGCAGTATTTT. Translated: CASSLEGRDTDTQYF. Full variable domain (missing parts from reference TRBV5-1 and TRBJ2-3): KAGVTQTPRYLIKTRGQQVTLSCSPISGHRSVSWYQQTPGQGLQFLFEYFSETQRNKGNFPGRFSGRQFSNSRSEMNVSTLELGDSALYLCASSLEGRDTDTQYFGPGTRLTVL.

V is TRBV15 and J is TRBJ2-6, with 8 positions matching TRBD1. The germline V gene has CDR1 LNHNV and CDR2 YYDKDF (reference sequence). The trim removed 4 bases at V and 0 bases at J, leaving 8 bases unmatched. The CDR3 totals 18 residues. The CDR3 spells CATSTRTGTISGANVLTF. The CDR3 nucleotides are TGTGCCACCAGCACCCGGACAGGGACCATCTCTGGGGCCAACGTCCTGACTTTC.

This clonotype has ten or more counts. V and J are TRBV19 and TRBJ2-7; the D gene is possibly TRBD1 (6 bases). The germline CDR1 and CDR2 sequences are LNHDA and SQIVND (reference sequence). The CDR3 is 14 residues long. Trimming took 6 bases from V and 2 from J, leaving 14 bases between them. This CDR3 reads CASSPATGTYEQYF. The CDR3 nucleotides read TGTGCCAGTAGCCCCGCGACAGGAACCTACGAGCAGTACTTC.

Turning to this clonotype: This may be a read error, as it is one base from a much larger clone. The rearrangement links TRBV11-2 to TRBJ2-3, with 10 nucleotides matching TRBD1. The germline V gene has CDR1 SGHAT and CDR2 FQNNGV. This CDR3 is built from 15 residues. CDR3 residues: CAISSGQGLTDTQYF. The CDR3 DNA sequence: TGTGCCATCAGCTCGGGACAGGGGTTGACAGATACGCAGTATTTT.

There are many counts of this clonotype. The chain is built from TRBV6-1 and TRBJ2-5, with 8 bases fitting TRBD1. CDR3 size: 13 residues. CDR1 MNHNS and CDR2 SASEGT come from the germline V gene. Trimming at V came to 7 bases and at J to 3 bases, leaving 4 bases not matched to a gene. CDR3 sequence reads: CASTDREEETQYF. CDR3 sequence (DNA): TGTGCCAGCACGGACAGGGAGGAAGAGACCCAGTACTTC.

In its sample, this clonotype was seen many times. The chain recombines TRBV6-2 or TRBV6-3 with TRBJ2-3, with D possibly being TRBD1 or TRBD2 (5 bases each). Germline V gene data show CDR1 as MNHEY and CDR2 as SVGEGT. With 6 bases removed from V and 2 bases from J, the gap between germline ends came to 15 bases. This CDR3 is built from 15 residues. The CDR3 protein is CASRQREGITDTQYF. Written as DNA, the CDR3 is TGTGCCAGCAGGCAGCGAGAGGGGATCACAGATACGCAGTATTTT.

This clonotype was seen at least ten times. The rearrangement joins TRBV27 to TRBJ2-7; 9 nucleotides match TRBD1. The CDR3 contains 14 residues. V was clipped by 6 bases and J by 4 bases; unmatched bases: 7. From germline, CDR1 is MNHEY and CDR2 SMNVEV (reference sequence). The CDR3 coding sequence is TGTGCCAGCAGAGCCGGACAGGGGCTATACGAGCAGTACTTC. It encodes CASRAGQGLYEQYF.

This clonotype was observed many times. The chain combines TRBV20-1 with TRBJ1-4; maybe TRBD1 (6 bases). The CDR3 loop spans 14 amino acids. Per germline, CDR1 DFQATT and CDR2 SNEGSKA (reference sequence). The V gene lost 3 bases and the J gene lost 8 bases, with 16 bases spanning the gap. CDR3 amino acids: CSARSGGAGEKLFF. In DNA form, the CDR3 reads TGCAGTGCTAGGTCCGGGGGCGCAGGGGAAAAACTGTTTTTT.

This clonotype was counted many times. This sequence joins TRBV5-6 and TRBJ1-1; 8 nucleotides agree with TRBD1. V dropped 4 bases and J dropped 8; count of bases not matched to a gene: 7. Germline V gene data show CDR1 as SGHDT and CDR2 as YYEEEE. The CDR3 extends over 13 amino acids. CDR3 in amino acids: CASSPTGAREAFF. In DNA, the CDR3 is TGTGCCAGCAGCCCGACAGGGGCGAGGGAAGCTTTCTTT.

The chain recombines TRBV29-1 with TRBJ1-1; unclear D gene. The CDR3 runs to 12 residues. V gave up 4 bases and J gave up 3 bases, with 9 bases separating them. Germline V CDR1 and CDR2: SQVTM, ANQGSEA. As DNA, the CDR3 is TGCAGCGTTGTTTTGTTTGACACTGAAGCTTTCTTT. Protein: CSVVLFDTEAFF.

In this sample, this clonotype turned up once. Here the CDR3 DNA reads TGTGCCGGCGCCCGCGGCGGGAGCCAAGAGACCCAGTACTTC. Its translation: CAGARGGSQETQYF. The chain is built from TRBV19 and TRBJ2-5, with 7 bases fitting TRBD2. Germline assignment: CDR1 LNHDA and CDR2 SQIVND (reference sequence). V was pared by 11 bases and J by 1 base, with 10 bases of the junction left unmatched. The length of the CDR3 is 14 residues. Variable domain in full (rest from reference TRBV19 and TRBJ2-5): DGGITQSPKYLFRKEGQNVTLSCEQNLNHDAMYWYRQDPGQGLRLIYYSQIVNDFQKGDIAEGYSVSREKKESFPLTVTSAQKNPTAFYLCAGARGGSQETQYFGPGTRLLVL.

This sequence joins TRBV19 and TRBJ2-7; TRBD2 might be the D (6 bases). The CDR3 covers 14 residues. The germline V gene has CDR1 LNHDA and CDR2 SQIVND (reference sequence). With 1 base removed from V and 1 base from J, the gap between germline ends came to 8 bases. Here the CDR3 reads CASSIVSGSYEQYF. The CDR3 DNA reads as TGTGCCAGTAGTATAGTTAGCGGATCCTACGAGCAGTACTTC. Full variable domain (missing parts from reference TRBV19 and TRBJ2-7): DGGITQSPKYLFRKEGQNVTLSCEQNLNHDAMYWYRQDPGQGLRLIYYSQIVNDFQKGDIAEGYSVSREKKESFPLTVTSAQKNPTAFYLCASSIVSGSYEQYFGPGTRLTVT.

The V call is TRBV29-1, the J call TRBJ2-5, with no clear D. V was shortened by 4 bases and J by 0 bases, with 9 bases between the two germline ends. The CDR3 spans 13 residues. From germline, CDR1 is SQVTM and CDR2 ANQGSEA. The CDR3 bases are TGCAGCGTTGCCCAGACAAACCAAGAGACCCAGTACTTC. Its protein product is CSVAQTNQETQYF.